The clone carrying this TCR beta chain has just a few counts. The sample is drawn from a study of blood T cells in healthy people across ages. The germline gives CDR1 MNHEY, CDR2 SVGEGT. The CDR3 is 15 amino acids. Trimming shortened V by 0 bases and J by 6 bases, and 12 bases separated the two germline ends. A sample-barcoded 5' primer and a J-beta primer mix were used in a second PCR of about 6 to 11 cycles. TCRdb reprocessed the 5' RACE reads via MiXCR and lists one record per CDR3 protein. Found here are about 650,000 distinct CDR3 sequences, around 50% of them singletons; the top ten hold about 14%.

The specimen sequenced was blood. The rearrangement uses TRBV6-2 or TRBV6-3 and TRBJ1-5, with D possibly TRBD1 on 6 matching bases. This clonotype originated in a woman older than 75 in good health. Here the CDR3 DNA reads TGTGCCAGCAGTTACTCAGGGGGAAGCGGTCAGCCCCAGCATTTT. Its protein is CASSYSGGSGQPQHF.